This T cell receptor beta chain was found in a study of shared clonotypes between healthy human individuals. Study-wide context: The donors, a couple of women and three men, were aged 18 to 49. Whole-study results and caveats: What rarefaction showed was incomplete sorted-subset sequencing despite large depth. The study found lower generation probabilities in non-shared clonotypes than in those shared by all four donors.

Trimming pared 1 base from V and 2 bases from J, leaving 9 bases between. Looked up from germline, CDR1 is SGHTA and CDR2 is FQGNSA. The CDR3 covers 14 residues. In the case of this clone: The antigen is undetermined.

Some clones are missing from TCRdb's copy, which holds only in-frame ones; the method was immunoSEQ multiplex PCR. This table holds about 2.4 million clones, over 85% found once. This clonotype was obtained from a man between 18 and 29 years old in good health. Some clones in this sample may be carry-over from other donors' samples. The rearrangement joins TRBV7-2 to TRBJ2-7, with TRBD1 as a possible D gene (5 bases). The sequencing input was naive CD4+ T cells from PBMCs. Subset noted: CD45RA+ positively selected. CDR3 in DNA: TGTGCCAGCAGCTTAGACAGGAATACCTACGAGCAGTACTTC. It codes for CASSLDRNTYEQYF.